The 26 T cell receptor beta chains below all came from one sample that was sequenced in a study of cytomegalovirus exposure and HLA in healthy donors. PCR employed 60 Vbeta and 13 Jbeta primers. Data came from immunoSEQ multiplex PCR; TCRdb stores just in-frame clones and leaves some out. The sample includes over 100,000 clones. Sequencing was carried out using PBMCs. These receptors all come from a middle-aged man in good health and CMV-seropositive.

The chain combines TRBV7-3 with TRBJ2-7; TRBD2 is a possible D gene (6 bases). The CDR3 spans 17 residues. Trimming cost V 2 bases and J 6 bases, with 23 bases left between them. The germline gives CDR1 SGHTA, CDR2 FQGTGA. CDR3 amino acids: CASSLGGLWRVDGEQYF. In DNA form, the CDR3 reads TGTGCCAGCAGCTTAGGGGGACTCTGGAGGGTGGACGGCGAGCAGTACTTC. The entire variable domain, with the rest obtained from reference TRBV7-3 and TRBJ2-7, is as follows: GAGVSQTPSNKVTEKGKYVELRCDPISGHTALYWYRQSLGQGPEFLIYFQGTGAADDSGLPNDRFFAVRPEGSVSTLKIQRTERGDSAVYLCASSLGGLWRVDGEQYFGPGTRLTVT.

The J gene is TRBJ2-3, the V gene TRBV29-1; 11 nucleotides agree with TRBD1. The CDR3 loop spans 13 amino acids. Germline CDR1 and CDR2: SQVTM and ANQGSEA. Trimming took 8 bases from V and 1 from J; bases not matched to a gene: 2. Here the CDR3 DNA reads TGCAGCTTGGGACAGGGGGGCACAGATACGCAGTATTTT. It yields the protein CSLGQGGTDTQYF.

The chain joins TRBV30 to TRBJ2-7, with 7 positions matching TRBD1. There are 14 residues in the CDR3. Germline V gene lookup returns CDR1 GTSNPN and CDR2 SVGIG (reference sequence). V trimming: 2 bases; J trimming: 2 bases; junction bases outside the gene matches: 6. The DNA for the CDR3 is TGTGCCTGGAGTCACCCGGGACAGACCTACGAGCAGTACTTC. Its protein is CAWSHPGQTYEQYF.

Comments on this clone: Other DNA sequences in this sample translate to the same CDR3. The V gene is TRBV19, the J gene TRBJ2-1; 13 nucleotides align to TRBD2. V lost 5 bases, J lost 10 bases, and 5 bases stayed unmatched. The CDR3 extends over 14 amino acids. Germline V gene data show CDR1 as LNHDA and CDR2 as SQIVND (reference sequence). CDR3 residues: CASSLGLAGDEQFF. DNA of the CDR3: TGTGCCAGTAGTTTAGGACTAGCGGGAGACGAGCAGTTCTTC.

The chain links TRBV7-9 to TRBJ2-1; 11 bases are a match to TRBD1. Germline assignment: CDR1 SEHNR and CDR2 FQNEAQ (reference sequence). The CDR3 has 15 residues. The V and J ends lost 5 bases and 7 bases, in that order; junction bases with no gene match: 7. The CDR3 sequence: CASSAGQGDVNEQFF. In DNA, the CDR3 is TGTGCCAGCAGCGCGGGACAGGGGGACGTAAATGAGCAGTTCTTC.

The J gene is TRBJ2-6, the V gene TRBV27; D gene ambiguous. The germline V gene has CDR1 MNHEY and CDR2 SMNVEV (reference sequence). Trimming removed 6 bases at V and 3 bases at J, with 9 bases between. This CDR3 spans 14 amino acids. CDR3 protein: CASSRSGGANVLTF. CDR3 nucleotide sequence: TGTGCCAGCAGCCGCTCGGGTGGGGCCAACGTCCTGACTTTC.

This rearrangement joins TRBV7-9 to TRBJ2-7, with TRBD2 matching over 8 bases. Germline CDR1 SEHNR, CDR2 FQNEAQ (reference sequence). J lost 10 bases, V lost 6 bases, and 8 bases had no gene match. The CDR3 runs 12 residues. CDR3 nucleotides: TGTGCCAGCAGTTGGACTAGCCGACGACAGTACTTC. Translating it yields CASSWTSRRQYF.

The chain links TRBV6-5 to TRBJ2-7; 8 bases line up with TRBD1. The germline CDR1 and CDR2 sequences are MNHEY and SVGAGI. CDR3 length: 14 residues. The junction had 7 bases not matched to a gene; V was cut back by 6 bases and J by 3 bases. CDR3 DNA sequence: TGTGCCAGCAGGCCGCAGGGGGCTATCTACGAGCAGTACTTC. Translating gives CASRPQGAIYEQYF.

This rearrangement joins TRBV7-8 to TRBJ2-7; 11 bases match TRBD1. CDR1 is SGHVS and CDR2 is FQNEAQ in the germline V gene. Losses at the gene ends were 1 base for V and 5 bases for J; bases not matched to a gene: 7. The CDR3 contains 16 residues. In DNA form, the CDR3 reads TGTGCCAGCAGCTTAGTAGGGACAGGGGGGTTCCACGAGCAGTACTTC. It is translated as CASSLVGTGGFHEQYF.

The rearrangement uses TRBV29-1 and TRBJ2-1; perhaps TRBD1 as D (5 bases). Germline V lookup: CDR1 SQVTM, CDR2 ANQGSEA. V lost 4 bases and J 9 bases, leaving 22 bases between the germline ends. CDR3 size: 15 residues. The CDR3 region is CSVVPDSRTISEQFF. Here the CDR3 DNA reads TGCAGCGTTGTCCCTGACAGCCGCACGATTAGTGAGCAGTTCTTC.

V and J are TRBV18 and TRBJ1-2; TRBD1 matches at 7 bases. From germline, CDR1 is KGHSH and CDR2 LQKENI. Trimming removed 3 bases from V and 7 bases from J; junction bases left unmatched: 14. The CDR3 loop spans 16 amino acids. The DNA of the CDR3 is TGTGCCAGCTCACCCCGGGCAAACCGGGACAGCCTTGGCTACACCTTC. Amino acid sequence: CASSPRANRDSLGYTF.

By frequency, this clone is medium-sized. V gene TRBV6-1 combines with J gene TRBJ2-3; 9 bases align to TRBD1. J lost 3 bases, V lost 7 bases, and 8 bases had no gene match. CDR1 and CDR2 (germline): MNHNS, SASEGT. There are 15 residues in the CDR3. The CDR3 bases are TGTGCCAGCAAAATCGGGACAGGGAGAACAGATACGCAGTATTTT. This translates into CASKIGTGRTDTQYF.

This sequence joins TRBV28 and TRBJ1-1; D call uncertain. This CDR3 is 12 amino acids long. Germline-derived CDR1 and CDR2 are MDHEN and SYDVKM. V was clipped by 8 bases and J by 7 bases, with 14 bases between them. The CDR3 here is CASGVVAFEAFF. The CDR3 nucleotides are TGTGCCAGCGGCGTGGTAGCCTTTGAAGCTTTCTTT.

This chain joins TRBV7-9 and TRBJ2-5; 7 bases map to TRBD1. V shed 1 base, J shed 1 base, and the junction held 6 bases outside the gene matches. CDR3 size: 16 residues. The germline V gene encodes CDR1 SEHNR and CDR2 FQNEAQ (reference sequence). CDR3 sequence (DNA): TGTGCCAGCAGCTTAGTATTACAGGGGCCCCAAGAGACCCAGTACTTC. Protein: CASSLVLQGPQETQYF.

This chain links TRBV27 with TRBJ2-5, with 8 bases that match TRBD1. CDR3 length: 14 residues. In germline, CDR1 is MNHEY, CDR2 SMNVEV (reference sequence). The V segment lost 2 bases and the J segment 5 bases; nucleotides outside the gene matches: 4. The CDR3: CASSLQGAQETQYF. DNA for the CDR3: TGTGCCAGCAGTTTACAGGGGGCGCAGGAGACCCAGTACTTC.

The chain joins TRBV27 to TRBJ2-3, with 9 bases aligning to TRBD2. The junction had 3 bases not matched to a gene; V was cut back by 5 bases and J by 0 bases. The CDR3 runs 15 residues. In germline, CDR1 is MNHEY, CDR2 SMNVEV (reference sequence). The CDR3 region has the DNA TGTGCCAGCAGTCCTCTAGCGGGAAGCACAGATACGCAGTATTTT. Its protein product is CASSPLAGSTDTQYF.

The J gene is TRBJ1-2, the V gene TRBV6-5; the D gene is possibly TRBD1 (6 bases). CDR1 is MNHEY and CDR2 is SVGAGI in the germline V gene. Deletions cut 6 bases from V and 4 bases from J, with 12 bases between. The CDR3 has 13 residues. CDR3 nucleotides: TGTGCCAGCAGACCTACAGGGAGCTATGGCTACACCTTC. Translating it yields CASRPTGSYGYTF.

The chain couples TRBV28 to TRBJ1-3; TRBD1 agrees at 7 bases. After removal of 7 bases from V and 4 bases from J, the junction contained 10 bases not matched to a gene. This CDR3 is 15 amino acids long. CDR1 and CDR2 (germline): MDHEN, SYDVKM. The CDR3 sequence: CASNLMTGFGNTIYF. The CDR3 DNA sequence: TGTGCCAGCAATCTGATGACAGGGTTCGGAAACACCATATATTTT.

This chain uses TRBV29-1 with TRBJ1-4, with 9 bases lining up with TRBD1. The CDR3 covers 13 residues. Germline CDR1 SQVTM, CDR2 ANQGSEA. The J segment lost 3 bases and the V segment lost 5 bases, leaving 1 base of the junction unmatched. The CDR3 nucleotides read TGCAGCGTTCGGACAGGGGCTAATGAAAAACTGTTTTTT. Amino acid sequence: CSVRTGANEKLFF.

The chain carries TRBV6-1 and TRBJ2-7, with 7 positions matching TRBD1. This CDR3 has 13 residues. In germline, CDR1 is MNHNS, CDR2 SASEGT. Trimming took 6 bases from V and 0 from J; bases not matched to a gene: 2. The CDR3 loop reads CASRGQSSYEQYF. The CDR3 DNA is TGTGCCAGCAGGGGACAGAGCTCCTACGAGCAGTACTTC.

CDR3 nucleotide sequence: TGTGCCTGGGAGGGGGACATCTACGAGCAGTACTTC. Translating gives CAWEGDIYEQYF. The rearrangement uses TRBV30 and TRBJ2-7; weak D call: TRBD1 (6 bases). Germline CDR1 GTSNPN, CDR2 SVGIG (reference sequence). The V end was cut by 5 bases, the J end by 3 bases, with 11 bases between. This CDR3 comprises 12 residues.

The rearrangement uses TRBV6-1 and TRBJ1-2, with D tentatively TRBD1 (6 bases). The length of the CDR3 is 14 residues. Germline V gene sequence: CDR1 MNHNS, CDR2 SASEGT. Trimming cost V 5 bases and J 8 bases, with 18 bases left between them. CDR3 loop: CASSPLGGGGGYTF. In DNA, the CDR3 is TGTGCCAGCAGTCCCCTTGGGGGCGGAGGAGGCTACACCTTC.

J is TRBJ2-6 and V is TRBV7-9; D perhaps matches TRBD1 (6 bases). Germline CDR1 reads SEHNR; CDR2 reads FQNEAQ (reference sequence). Trimming stripped 3 bases from V and 0 bases from J, with 15 bases between. The CDR3 extends over 18 amino acids. The CDR3 loop reads CASSLDRDKISGANVLTF. The DNA for the CDR3 is TGTGCCAGCAGCTTGGACCGGGACAAGATCTCTGGGGCCAACGTCCTGACTTTC.

The rearrangement joins TRBV6-4 to TRBJ2-7, with TRBD2 as a possible D gene (6 bases). CDR3 length: 12 amino acids. V was cut by 8 bases and J by 0 bases, with 8 bases left in between. Germline CDR1 is MRHNA and CDR2 is SNTAGT. CDR3 region: CASLAPSYEQYF. The CDR3 coding sequence is TGTGCCAGCCTAGCGCCCTCCTACGAGCAGTACTTC.

The V and J genes are TRBV29-1 and TRBJ2-3; 9 nucleotides agree with TRBD1. With V trimmed by 6 bases and J by 2 bases, 6 bases remained unmatched. This CDR3 has 14 residues. The germline V gene has CDR1 SQVTM and CDR2 ANQGSEA. The CDR3 coding sequence is TGCAGCGTGGCGACAGGGGGACTCACAGATACGCAGTATTTT. It translates to CSVATGGLTDTQYF.

The J gene is TRBJ2-5, the V gene TRBV5-1; D not certain. Germline CDR1 is SGHRS and CDR2 is YFSETQ. Deletions cut 0 bases from V and 2 bases from J, with 11 bases between. The CDR3 extends over 15 amino acids. CDR3 residues: CASSLGALLQETQYF. The CDR3 DNA is TGCGCCAGCAGCTTGGGAGCTCTTCTACAAGAGACCCAGTACTTC.